This T cell receptor (beta chain) was found in a study of blood T cell repertoires in COVID-19. Original methodology: Quantification of nucleated cells was approximated via reference gene primer amplification. Assay used: immunoSEQ multiplex PCR; TCRdb lists only in-frame clones, some missing. That table supplies the V and J calls and clone size; D and trimming were determined from the DNA. The sample gives just under 150,000 clones, roughly 84% of which show up once; 2.6% is in the top ten. The CDR3 loop spans 17 amino acids. Germline trimming cut 1 base from V and 5 bases from J; bases unmatched to any gene: 5. Germline V gene sequence: CDR1 LNHDA, CDR2 SQIVND (reference sequence).

The sequencing input was peripheral blood. The J gene is TRBJ2-2, the V gene TRBV19, with TRBD2 matching 12 bases. The TCR originated in a human donor with acute or convalescent COVID-19. The donor label of this sample is uncertain. The CDR3: CASSIGTSGAWTGELFF. DNA for the CDR3: TGTGCCAGTAGTATAGGGACTAGCGGGGCTTGGACCGGGGAGCTGTTTTTT.